The sequence of this TCR beta chain was determined in a study of OX40 agonist ivuxolimab in advanced cancers. Overall study: Participants could have had prior anti-PD-1, anti-PD-L1 or anti-CTLA-4 therapy, and about 37% had some. One patient with hepatocellular carcinoma and two with cutaneous melanoma, three in all, had partial responses.

The table came from immunoSEQ multiplex PCR; TCRdb's copy has only in-frame clones and leaves some out. This sample has about 66,000 clones, with around 87% found just once. Concerning this clone: Its target is not known.

This CDR3 is built from 16 residues. Deletions cut 0 bases from V and 2 bases from J, with 12 bases between. Germline-derived CDR1 and CDR2 are SGHDT and YYEEEE. Study-wide findings and caveats: At doses 0.1 to 3.0 mg/kg, CD4+ and CD8+ clones expanded.

The receptor was isolated from an adult with an advanced solid tumor such as melanoma, head and neck, liver or kidney cancer. Source: CD4+ or CD8+ T cells sorted from blood, taken in a trial of the OX40 agonist ivuxolimab. The rearrangement links TRBV5-6 to TRBJ1-3; perhaps TRBD1 as D (6 bases). CDR3 amino acids: CASSLAQGSPGNTIYF. CDR3 DNA sequence: TGTGCCAGCAGCTTGGCACAGGGCTCCCCTGGAAACACCATATATTTT.